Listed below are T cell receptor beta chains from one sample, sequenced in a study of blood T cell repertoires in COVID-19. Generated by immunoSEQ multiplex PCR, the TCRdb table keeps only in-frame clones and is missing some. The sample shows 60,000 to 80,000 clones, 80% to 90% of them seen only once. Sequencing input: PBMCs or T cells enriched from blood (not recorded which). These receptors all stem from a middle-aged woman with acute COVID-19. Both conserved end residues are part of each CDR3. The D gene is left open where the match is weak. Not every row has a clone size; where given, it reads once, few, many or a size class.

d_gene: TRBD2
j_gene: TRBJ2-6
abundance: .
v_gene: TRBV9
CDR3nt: TGTGCCAGCAGCGCCGGGACTAGCCCCAACAGGGCCGGGGCCAACGTCCTGACTTTC
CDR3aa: CASSAGTSPNRAGANVLTF

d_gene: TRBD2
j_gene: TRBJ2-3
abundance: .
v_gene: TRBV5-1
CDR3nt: TGCGCCAGCAGCTTGCCAAGCGGGATTTCTACAGATACGCAGTATTTT
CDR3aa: CASSLPSGISTDTQYF

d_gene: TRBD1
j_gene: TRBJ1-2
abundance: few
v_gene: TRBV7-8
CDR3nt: TGTGCCAGCAGCCCCCCTCCCGGGACAGGGAATGGCTACACCTTC
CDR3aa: CASSPPPGTGNGYTF

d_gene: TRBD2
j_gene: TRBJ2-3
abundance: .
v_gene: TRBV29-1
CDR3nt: TGCAGCGTTCCGGGACTAGCGGGAGGGCCCGGCACAGATACGCAGTATTTT
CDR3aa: CSVPGLAGGPGTDTQYF

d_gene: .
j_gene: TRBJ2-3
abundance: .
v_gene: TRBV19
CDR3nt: TGTGCCAGTAGTATAGAACAGGGAACTATCACAGATACGCAGTATTTT
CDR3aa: CASSIEQGTITDTQYF

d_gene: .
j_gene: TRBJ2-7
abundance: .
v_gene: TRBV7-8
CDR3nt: TGTGCCAGCAGTAGTAATAGCGGAAAGACCCCCTACGAGCAGTACTTC
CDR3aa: CASSSNSGKTPYEQYF

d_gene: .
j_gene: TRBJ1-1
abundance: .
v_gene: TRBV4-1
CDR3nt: TGCGCCAGCAGCCAAGCCAGGCAGAAGTGGTCGATGAACACTGAAGCTTTCTTT
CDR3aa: CASSQARQKWSMNTEAFF

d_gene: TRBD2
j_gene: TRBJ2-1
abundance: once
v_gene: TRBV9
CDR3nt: TGTGCCAGCAGCGGGGGACTAGCGGGAGCGGCGCAGTTCTTC
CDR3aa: CASSGGLAGAAQFF

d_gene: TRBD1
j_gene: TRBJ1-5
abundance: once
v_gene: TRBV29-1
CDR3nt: TGCAGCGTTCGGACAGGGGTGGGACAGCCCCAGCATTTT
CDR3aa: CSVRTGVGQPQHF

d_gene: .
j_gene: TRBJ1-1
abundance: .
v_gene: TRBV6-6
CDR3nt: TGTGCCAGCAGTTATATCACTGAAGCTTTCTTT
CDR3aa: CASSYITEAFF

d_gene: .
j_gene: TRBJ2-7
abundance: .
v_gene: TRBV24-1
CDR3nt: TGTGCCACCAGTGACACCGGGACAACTTACGAGCAGTACTTC
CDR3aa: CATSDTGTTYEQYF

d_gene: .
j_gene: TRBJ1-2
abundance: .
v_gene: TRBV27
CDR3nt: TGTGCCAGCAGTTCGGGGAGCCTCTATGGCTACACCTTC
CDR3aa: CASSSGSLYGYTF

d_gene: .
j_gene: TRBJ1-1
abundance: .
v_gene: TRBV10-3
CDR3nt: TGTGCCATCAGGGCGTCGGAGACTGAAGCTTTCTTT
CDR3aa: CAIRASETEAFF

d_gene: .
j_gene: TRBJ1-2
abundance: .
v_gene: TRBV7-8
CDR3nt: TGTGCCAGCACCCTGGGGCGGAGCTATGGCTACACCTTC
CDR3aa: CASTLGRSYGYTF

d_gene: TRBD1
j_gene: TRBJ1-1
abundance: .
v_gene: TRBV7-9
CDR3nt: TGTGCCAGCAGACCCACAGGGGCGGACACTGAAGCTTTCTTT
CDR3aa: CASRPTGADTEAFF

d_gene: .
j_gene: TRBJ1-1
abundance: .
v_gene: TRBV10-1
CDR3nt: TGCGCCAGCAGTGACTACAGGGAGACTGAAGCTTTCTTT
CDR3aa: CASSDYRETEAFF

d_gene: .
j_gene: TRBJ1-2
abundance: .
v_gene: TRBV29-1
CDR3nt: TGCAGCGTTGAATTGACAGAAATTTTCAACTATGGCTACACCTTC
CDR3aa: CSVELTEIFNYGYTF

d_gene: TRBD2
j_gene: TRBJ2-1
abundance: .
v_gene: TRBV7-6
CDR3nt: TGTGCCAGCAGCGAAACTAGCGGGGACTACAATGAGCAGTTCTTC
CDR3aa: CASSETSGDYNEQFF

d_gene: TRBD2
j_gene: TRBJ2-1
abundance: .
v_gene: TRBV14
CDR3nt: TGTGCCAGCAGCCGCCTACTAGCGGGAGGCTACAATGAGCAGTTCTTC
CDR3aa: CASSRLLAGGYNEQFF

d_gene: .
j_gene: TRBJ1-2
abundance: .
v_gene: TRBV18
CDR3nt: TGTGCCAGCTCACCAGGAACAGGTCAAGCTAACTATGGCTACACCTTC
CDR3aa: CASSPGTGQANYGYTF

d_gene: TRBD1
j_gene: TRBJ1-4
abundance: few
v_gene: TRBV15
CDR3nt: TGTGCCACCAGCGCTACCCGGGGACAGGGGGGAAGGGGACTGTTTTTT
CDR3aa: CATSATRGQGGRGLFF

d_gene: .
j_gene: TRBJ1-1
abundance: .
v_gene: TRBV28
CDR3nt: TGTGCCAGCACCCGAGGGAGTTTAATCGTACCGAACACTGAAGCTTTCTTT
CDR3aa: CASTRGSLIVPNTEAFF

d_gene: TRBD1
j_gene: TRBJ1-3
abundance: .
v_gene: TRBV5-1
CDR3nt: TGCGCCAGCAAAAGAGGGGGCAACTTTGGTAACACCATATATTTT
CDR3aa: CASKRGGNFGNTIYF

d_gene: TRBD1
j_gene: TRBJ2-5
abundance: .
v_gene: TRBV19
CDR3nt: TGTGCCAGTACCGGGACAGAACAAGAGACCCAGTACTTC
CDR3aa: CASTGTEQETQYF

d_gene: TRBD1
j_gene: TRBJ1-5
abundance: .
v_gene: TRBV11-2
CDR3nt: TGTGCCAGCAGCCTCCGACAGGGGCCGAGTCAGCCCCAGCATTTT
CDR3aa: CASSLRQGPSQPQHF

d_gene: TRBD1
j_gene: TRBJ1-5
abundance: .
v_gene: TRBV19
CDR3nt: TGTGCCAGTAGTTCGTCCACAGGGGAAAGGTTCAGCCAGCCCCAGCATTTT
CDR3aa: CASSSSTGERFSQPQHF

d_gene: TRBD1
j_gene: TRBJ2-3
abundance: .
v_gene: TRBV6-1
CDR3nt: TGTGCCAGCAGTGATAAGGGGGCGCCGAGCACAGATACGCAGTATTTT
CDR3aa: CASSDKGAPSTDTQYF

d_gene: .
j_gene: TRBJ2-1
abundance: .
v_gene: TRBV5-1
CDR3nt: TGCGCCAGCAGCTTGGAAGGGGGCTCCTACAATGAGCAGTTCTTC
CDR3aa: CASSLEGGSYNEQFF

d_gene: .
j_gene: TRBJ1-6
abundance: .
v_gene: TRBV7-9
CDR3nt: TGTGCCAGCCAGGGAGGCACCTATAATTCACCCCTCCACTTT
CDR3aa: CASQGGTYNSPLHF

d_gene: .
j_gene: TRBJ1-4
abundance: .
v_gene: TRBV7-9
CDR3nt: TGTGCCAGCAGCCTCCAAGCACTTGGAAAACTGTTTTTT
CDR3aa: CASSLQALGKLFF

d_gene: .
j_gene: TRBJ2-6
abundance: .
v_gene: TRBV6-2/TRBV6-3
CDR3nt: TGTGCCAGCAGTGGCTTCACTAGGACCGGGGCCAACGTCCTGACTTTC
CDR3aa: CASSGFTRTGANVLTF

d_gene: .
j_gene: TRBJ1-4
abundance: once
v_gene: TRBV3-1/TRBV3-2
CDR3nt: TGTGCCAGCAGCCAAGTTGGCGGGTTGGGGGAAAAACTGTTTTTT
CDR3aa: CASSQVGGLGEKLFF

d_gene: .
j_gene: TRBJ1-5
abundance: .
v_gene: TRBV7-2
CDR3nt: TGTGCCAGCAGCTTAGGACAGTCGAATCAGCCCCAGCATTTT
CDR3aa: CASSLGQSNQPQHF

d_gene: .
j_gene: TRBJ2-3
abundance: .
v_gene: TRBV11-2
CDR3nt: TGTGCCAGCAGCCTTCACGGGTCTGGCACAGATACGCAGTATTTT
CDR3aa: CASSLHGSGTDTQYF

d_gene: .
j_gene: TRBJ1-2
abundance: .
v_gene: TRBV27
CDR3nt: TGTGCCAGCAGCCCTCTCGTTTCCACAATTAACTATGGCTACACCTTC
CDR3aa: CASSPLVSTINYGYTF

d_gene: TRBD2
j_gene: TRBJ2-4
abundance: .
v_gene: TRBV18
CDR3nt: TGTGCCAGCTCGGATAGACTAGCGGGAGTGATCATTCAGTACTTC
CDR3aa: CASSDRLAGVIIQYF

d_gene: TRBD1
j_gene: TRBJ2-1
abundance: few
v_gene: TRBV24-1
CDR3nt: TGTGCCACCAGTGATGCGACCCCGGGACAGAACTACAATGAGCAGTTCTTC
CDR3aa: CATSDATPGQNYNEQFF

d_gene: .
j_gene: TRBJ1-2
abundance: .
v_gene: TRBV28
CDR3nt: TGTGCCAGCAGTCCGGACAGAGTGGAATTCTATGGCTACACCTTC
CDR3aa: CASSPDRVEFYGYTF

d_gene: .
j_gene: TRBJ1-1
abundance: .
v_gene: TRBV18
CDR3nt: TGTGCCAGCTCACCCCAATGGAGGGACACTGAAGCTTTCTTT
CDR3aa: CASSPQWRDTEAFF

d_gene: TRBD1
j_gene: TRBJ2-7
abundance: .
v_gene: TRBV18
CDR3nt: TGTGCCAGCTCACCAGGGACAGGAGGGGAGCAGTACTTC
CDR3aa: CASSPGTGGEQYF

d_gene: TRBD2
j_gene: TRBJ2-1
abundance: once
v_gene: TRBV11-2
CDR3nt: TGTGCCAGCAGGGGGACTAGCGGGAGGGCCAATGAGCAGTTCTTC
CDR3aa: CASRGTSGRANEQFF

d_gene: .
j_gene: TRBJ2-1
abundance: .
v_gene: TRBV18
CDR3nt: TGTGCCAGCTCACCCTCTCTGGGAGGCAGTTACAATGAGCAGTTCTTC
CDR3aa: CASSPSLGGSYNEQFF

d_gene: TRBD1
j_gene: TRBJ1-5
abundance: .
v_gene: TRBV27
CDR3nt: TGTGCCAGCAGTTCCGGGACAGGGGGGAATCAGCCCCAGCATTTT
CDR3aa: CASSSGTGGNQPQHF

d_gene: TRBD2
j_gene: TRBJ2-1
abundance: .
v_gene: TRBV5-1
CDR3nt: TGCGCCAGCAGTCGTAGCGGGGGGACCTACAATGAGCAGTTCTTC
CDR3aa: CASSRSGGTYNEQFF

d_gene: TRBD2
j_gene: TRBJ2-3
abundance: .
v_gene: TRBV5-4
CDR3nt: TGTGCCAGCAGCGGTCGACTAGCGGGGGGAGCAGATACGCAGTATTTT
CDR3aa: CASSGRLAGGADTQYF

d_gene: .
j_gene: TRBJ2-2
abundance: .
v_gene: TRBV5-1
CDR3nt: TGCGCCAGCAGGAGGGCGGAGGAAGGGAACACCGGGGAGCTGTTTTTT
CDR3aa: CASRRAEEGNTGELFF

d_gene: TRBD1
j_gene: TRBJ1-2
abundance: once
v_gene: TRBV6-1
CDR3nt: TGTGCCAGCAGTGAAAAGGACAGGGGCTTCTATGGCTACACCTTC
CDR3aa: CASSEKDRGFYGYTF

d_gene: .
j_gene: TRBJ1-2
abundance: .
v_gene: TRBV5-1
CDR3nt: TGCGCCAGCAGCGTAACAGGGAACTATGGCTACACCTTC
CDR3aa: CASSVTGNYGYTF

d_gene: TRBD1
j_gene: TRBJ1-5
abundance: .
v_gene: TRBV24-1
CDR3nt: TGTGCCACCAGTGATGGGGACAGGGGTCATATCGGCAATCAGCCCCAGCATTTT
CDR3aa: CATSDGDRGHIGNQPQHF

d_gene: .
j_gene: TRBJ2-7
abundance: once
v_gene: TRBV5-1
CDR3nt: TGCGCCAGCAGCCTGGCCACGTGGCACGAGCAGTACTTC
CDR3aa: CASSLATWHEQYF

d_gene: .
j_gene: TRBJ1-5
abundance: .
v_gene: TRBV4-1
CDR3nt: TGCGCCAGCAGCCAAGTTCGGGGGAGAAGCAATCAGCCCCAGCATTTT
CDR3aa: CASSQVRGRSNQPQHF

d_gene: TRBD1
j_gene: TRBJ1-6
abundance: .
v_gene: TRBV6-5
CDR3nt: TGTGCCAGCAGCGGGACAGGGCAACTGGGGTCACCCCTCCACTTT
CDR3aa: CASSGTGQLGSPLHF

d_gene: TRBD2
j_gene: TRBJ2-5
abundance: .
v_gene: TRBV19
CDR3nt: TGTGCCAGTAGTATAGGTGGGACTAGGGGACAAGAGACCCAGTACTTC
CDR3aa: CASSIGGTRGQETQYF

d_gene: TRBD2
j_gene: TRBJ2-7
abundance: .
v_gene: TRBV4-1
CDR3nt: TGCGCCAGCAGCCAGGGACGACTAGCGGAGCTCTACGAGCAGTACTTC
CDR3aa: CASSQGRLAELYEQYF

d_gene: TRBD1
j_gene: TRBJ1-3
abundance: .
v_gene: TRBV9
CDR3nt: TGTGCCAGCAGCGCAAGAGGGGACAGCTCTGGAAACACCATATATTTT
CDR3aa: CASSARGDSSGNTIYF

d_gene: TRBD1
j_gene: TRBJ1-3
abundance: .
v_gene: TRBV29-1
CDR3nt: TGCAGCGTTGAAGCCGCGGACAGGGGGGTAAACACCATATATTTT
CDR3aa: CSVEAADRGVNTIYF

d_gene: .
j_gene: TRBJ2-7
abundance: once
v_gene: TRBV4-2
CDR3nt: TGTGCCAGCAGCCAAGAAATTTCCAGGGCCCAATTATACGAGCAGTACTTC
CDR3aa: CASSQEISRAQLYEQYF

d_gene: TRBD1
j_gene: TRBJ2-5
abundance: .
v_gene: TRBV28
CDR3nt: TGTGCCAGCAGCCCGACAGGGATGGACGGAGAGACCCAGTACTTC
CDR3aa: CASSPTGMDGETQYF

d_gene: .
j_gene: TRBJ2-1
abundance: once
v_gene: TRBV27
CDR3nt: TGTGCCAGTCAGAGGAGCTCCTACAATGAGCAGTTCTTC
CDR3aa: CASQRSSYNEQFF

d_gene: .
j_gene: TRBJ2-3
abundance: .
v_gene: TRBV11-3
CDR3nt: TGTGCCAGCAGCCTCCAGCGGGGCACAGATACGCAGTATTTT
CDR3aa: CASSLQRGTDTQYF